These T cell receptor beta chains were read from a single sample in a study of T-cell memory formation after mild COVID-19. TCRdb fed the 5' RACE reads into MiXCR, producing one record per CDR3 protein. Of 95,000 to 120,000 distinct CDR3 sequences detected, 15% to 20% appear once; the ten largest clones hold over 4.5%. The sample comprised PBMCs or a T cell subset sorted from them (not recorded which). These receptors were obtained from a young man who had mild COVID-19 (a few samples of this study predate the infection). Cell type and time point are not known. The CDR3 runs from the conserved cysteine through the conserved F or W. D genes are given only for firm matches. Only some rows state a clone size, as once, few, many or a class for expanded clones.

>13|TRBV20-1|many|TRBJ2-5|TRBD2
TGCAGTGCCCCAAGGACTAGCTTGGAGACCCAGTACTTC
CSAPRTSLETQYF
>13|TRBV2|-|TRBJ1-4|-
TGTGCCAGCCGCGGGAGCCCTAATGAAAAACTGTTTTTT
CASRGSPNEKLFF
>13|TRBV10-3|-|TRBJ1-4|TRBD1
TGTGCCGCCCGGACAGGGGAAAATGAAAAACTGTTTTTT
CAARTGENEKLFF
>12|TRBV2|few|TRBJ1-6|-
TGTGCCAGCAACGAGCTCTGGGGACCCCTCCACTTT
CASNELWGPLHF
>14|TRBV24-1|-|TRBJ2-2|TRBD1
TGTGCCACCAGTGATCTACAGGGGACCGGGGAGCTGTTTTTT
CATSDLQGTGELFF
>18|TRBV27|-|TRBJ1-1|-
TGTGCCAGCAGTCCTTCGTATGTGGGCCAGCTCATGAACACTGAAGCTTTCTTT
CASSPSYVGQLMNTEAFF
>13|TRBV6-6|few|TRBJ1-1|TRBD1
TGTGCCAGCAGTCGTCCCGCACAGGGGGGAGCTTTCTTT
CASSRPAQGGAFF
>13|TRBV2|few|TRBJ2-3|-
TGTGCCAGCAGGTATTTGGCAGCCGGTCCGCAGTATTTT
CASRYLAAGPQYF
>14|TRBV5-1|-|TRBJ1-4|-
TGCGCCAGCAGGACGGGGCCAACTAATGAAAAACTGTTTTTT
CASRTGPTNEKLFF
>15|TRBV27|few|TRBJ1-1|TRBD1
TGTGCCAGCAGTTCCGGCGGGACAGGGAACACTGAAGCTTTCTTT
CASSSGGTGNTEAFF
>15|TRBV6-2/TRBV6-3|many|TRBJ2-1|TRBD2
TGTGCCAGCAGTTACGGTCGGGGGGGCAGGGATGAGCAGTTCTTC
CASSYGRGGRDEQFF
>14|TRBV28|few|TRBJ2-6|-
TGTGCCAGCAGCCGGAGCTCTGGGGCCAACGTCCTGACTTTC
CASSRSSGANVLTF
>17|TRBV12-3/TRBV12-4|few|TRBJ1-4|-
TGTGCCAGCAGTCCTACCCCGGGGTGGGGTGTGGATGAAAAACTGTTTTTT
CASSPTPGWGVDEKLFF
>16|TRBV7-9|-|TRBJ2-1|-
TGTGCCAGCAGCCCCCTCGGAGGCTCCGCCTACAATGAGCAGTTCTTC
CASSPLGGSAYNEQFF
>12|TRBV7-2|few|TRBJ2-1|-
TGTGCCAGCAGCCCCGAGTATATAGAGCAGTTCTTC
CASSPEYIEQFF
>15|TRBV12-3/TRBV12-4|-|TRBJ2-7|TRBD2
TGTGCCAGCAGTTTCACGGCGGGGGGTTCCTACGAGCAGTACTTC
CASSFTAGGSYEQYF
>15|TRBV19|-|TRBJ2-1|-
TGTGCCAGTAGTTGGGTTGGGAGAGGGCACAATGAGCAGTTCTTC
CASSWVGRGHNEQFF
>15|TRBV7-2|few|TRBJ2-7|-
TGTGCCAGCAGCTTAGGAGGTTTCGCATCCTACGAGCAGTACTTC
CASSLGGFASYEQYF
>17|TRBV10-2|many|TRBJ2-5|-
TGCGCCAGCAGTGAGGGGTCCGGATGGGGGGACCAAGAGACCCAGTACTTC
CASSEGSGWGDQETQYF
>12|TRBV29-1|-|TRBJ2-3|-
TGCAGCGTTGAAGATCAGGGAGATACGCAGTATTTT
CSVEDQGDTQYF
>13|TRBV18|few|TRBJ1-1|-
TGTGCCAGCTCATCGACAGTGAACACTGAAGCTTTCTTT
CASSSTVNTEAFF
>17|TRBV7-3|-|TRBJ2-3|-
TGTGCCAGCAGCTCCCCCCCCGGCAGGGAAGAATCAGATACGCAGTATTTT
CASSSPPGREESDTQYF
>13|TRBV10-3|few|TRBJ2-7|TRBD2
TGTGCCACCTCACTAGCGGGGGTGGACGAGCAGTACTTC
CATSLAGVDEQYF
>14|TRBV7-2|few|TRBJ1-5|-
TGTGCCAGCAGCTACGGACGCCCAGAACAGCCCCAGCATTTT
CASSYGRPEQPQHF
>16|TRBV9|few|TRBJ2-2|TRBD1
TGTGCCAGCACAAGATGGGGACAGATAAACACCGGGGAGCTGTTTTTT
CASTRWGQINTGELFF
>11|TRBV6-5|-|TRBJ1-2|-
TGTGCCAGCAGTGATCTTTATGGCTACACCTTC
CASSDLYGYTF
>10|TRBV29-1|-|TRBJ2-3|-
TGCAGCGTTGATGGGAACACGCAGTATTTT
CSVDGNTQYF
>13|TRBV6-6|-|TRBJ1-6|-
TGTGCCAGCAGTTACATCGAGAATTCACCCCTCCACTTT
CASSYIENSPLHF
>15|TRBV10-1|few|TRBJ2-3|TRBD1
TGCGCCAGCAGTCGACAGGGCTCGGGCACAGATACGCAGTATTTT
CASSRQGSGTDTQYF
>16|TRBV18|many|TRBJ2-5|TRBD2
TGTGCCAGCTCACCCGGACTAGCGGGGAACCAAGAGACCCAGTACTTC
CASSPGLAGNQETQYF
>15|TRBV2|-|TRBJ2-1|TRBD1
TGTGCCAGCAGGCCCCGGGACAGGAGCCACAATGAGCAGTTCTTC
CASRPRDRSHNEQFF
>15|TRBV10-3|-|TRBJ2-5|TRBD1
TGTGCCATCAGTGGGGCGGACAGGGGGCAAGAGACCCAGTACTTC
CAISGADRGQETQYF
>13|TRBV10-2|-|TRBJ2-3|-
TGCGCCAGCAGTGAGCCGAATGTGGGTACGCAGTATTTT
CASSEPNVGTQYF
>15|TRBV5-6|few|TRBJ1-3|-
TGTGCCAGCAGCTTCTTCGGGCTGCGGGGAAACACCATATATTTT
CASSFFGLRGNTIYF
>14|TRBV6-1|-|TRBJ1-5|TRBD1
TGTGCCAGCAGTGGGGACAGGGGGCTTCAGCCCCAGCATTTT
CASSGDRGLQPQHF
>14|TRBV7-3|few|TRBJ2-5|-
TGTGCCAGCAGCGCGCAGGGATTTTCAGAGACCCAGTACTTC
CASSAQGFSETQYF
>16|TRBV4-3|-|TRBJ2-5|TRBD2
TGTGCCAGCAGCCCGGGGGGGGGGGCCGGTCAAGAGACCCAGTACTTC
CASSPGGGAGQETQYF
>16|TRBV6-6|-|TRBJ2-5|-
TGTGCCAGCAGAAGAGACAGACAGCACCCAAAAGAGACCCAGTACTTC
CASRRDRQHPKETQYF
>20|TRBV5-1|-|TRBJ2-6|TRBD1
TGCGCCAGCAGCTTGGAAGGACAGGGGGCGCGGTGGTCTGGGGCCAACGTCCTGACTTTC
CASSLEGQGARWSGANVLTF
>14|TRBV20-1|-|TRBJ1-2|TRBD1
TGCAGTGCTAGAACCCCACAGGGGGACTATGGCTACACCTTC
CSARTPQGDYGYTF
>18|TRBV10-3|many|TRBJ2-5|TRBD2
TGTGCCATCAGTCGTCGGGCCCTAGCGGGGGACATCCAAGAGACCCAGTACTTC
CAISRRALAGDIQETQYF
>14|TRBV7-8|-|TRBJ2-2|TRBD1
TGTGCCAGCAGCTTCAGGGGGCCCACCGGGGAGCTGTTTTTT
CASSFRGPTGELFF
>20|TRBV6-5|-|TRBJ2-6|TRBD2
TGTGCCAGCAGTTACTCATCAGGGCGTGGGAGGGGCTCTGGGGCCAACGTCCTGACTTTC
CASSYSSGRGRGSGANVLTF
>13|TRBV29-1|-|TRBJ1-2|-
TGCAGCGTTTCTCGCCAGCGTGCGGGAGGCTACACCTTC
CSVSRQRAGGYTF
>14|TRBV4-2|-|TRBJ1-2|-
TGTGCCAGCAGCCTAGCCAATTCGGGGGGTGGCTACACCTTC
CASSLANSGGGYTF
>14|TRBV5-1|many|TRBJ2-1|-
TGCGCCAGCAGCTCCGGACGGACCTACAATGAGCAGTTCTTC
CASSSGRTYNEQFF
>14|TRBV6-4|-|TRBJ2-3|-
TGTGCCAGCAAACCAGGACCTAGCACAGATACGCAGTATTTT
CASKPGPSTDTQYF
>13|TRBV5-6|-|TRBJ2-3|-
TGTGCCAGCAGCTTGGTGGATGGGAACGAGCAGTATTTT
CASSLVDGNEQYF
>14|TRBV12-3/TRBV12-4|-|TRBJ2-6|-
TGTGCCAGCAGCGGTAGCTCTGGGGCCAACGTCCTGACTTTC
CASSGSSGANVLTF
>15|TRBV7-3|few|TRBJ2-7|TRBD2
TGTGCCAGCAGCTTAGGGGGAGGGAAAACTTACGAGCAGTACTTC
CASSLGGGKTYEQYF
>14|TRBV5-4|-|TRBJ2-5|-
TGTGCCAGCAGCTTGCTAGGACAGCAAGAGACCCAGTACTTC
CASSLLGQQETQYF